The following is a T cell receptor (beta chain) sequence with its context. What it binds is not known. Produced via immunoSEQ multiplex PCR; TCRdb's table is partial and in-frame only. The profile shows 20,000 to 25,000 clones, about four fifths of them singletons. Each of the patients experienced relapse following autologous stem cell transplantation, and their brentuximab vedotin exposure differed. Germline-derived CDR1 and CDR2 are SGHDT and YYEEEE. V was clipped by 0 bases and J by 1 base, with 4 bases between them. The length of the CDR3 is 13 residues. This sample stems from a study of PD-1 blockade in classical Hodgkin lymphoma. Study-level points and caveats: Newly diagnosed and completely responding patients shared comparable baseline diversity.

V and J are TRBV5-6 and TRBJ1-1, with D hard to call. Source: peripheral blood mononuclear cells (PBMCs), taken before the second cycle of nivolumab. The clonotype originates from a human donor with classical Hodgkin lymphoma. The CDR3 DNA reads as TGTGCCAGCAGCTTGGGCCCGAACACTGAAGCTTTCTTT. As protein: CASSLGPNTEAFF.